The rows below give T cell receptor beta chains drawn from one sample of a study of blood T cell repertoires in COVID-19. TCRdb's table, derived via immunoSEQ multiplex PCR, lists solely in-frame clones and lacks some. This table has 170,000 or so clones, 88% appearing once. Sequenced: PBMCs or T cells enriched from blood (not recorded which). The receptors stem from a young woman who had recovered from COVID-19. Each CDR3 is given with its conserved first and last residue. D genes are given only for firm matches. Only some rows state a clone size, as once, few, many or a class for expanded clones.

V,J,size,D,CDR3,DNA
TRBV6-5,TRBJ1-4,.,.,CASSFDPGGEKLFF,TGTGCCAGCAGTTTTGATCCCGGGGGTGAAAAACTGTTTTTT
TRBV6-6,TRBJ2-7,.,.,CASKQGEGHEQYF,TGTGCCAGCAAACAGGGTGAGGGTCACGAGCAGTACTTC
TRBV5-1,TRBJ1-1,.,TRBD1,CASSSPGQGVTEAFF,TGCGCCAGCAGCTCCCCCGGACAGGGAGTCACTGAAGCTTTCTTT
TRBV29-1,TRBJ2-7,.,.,CSVHTGFQEQYF,TGCAGCGTCCATACAGGATTTCAAGAGCAGTACTTC
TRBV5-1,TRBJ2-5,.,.,CASRTSGSWETQYF,TGCGCCAGCAGGACTAGTGGTTCCTGGGAGACCCAGTACTTC
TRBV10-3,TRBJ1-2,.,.,CATSTVGNYGYTF,TGTGCCACCTCCACAGTCGGCAACTATGGCTACACCTTC
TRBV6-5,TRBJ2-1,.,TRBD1,CASSYMTGDNEQFF,TGTGCCAGCAGTTATATGACAGGGGACAATGAGCAGTTCTTC
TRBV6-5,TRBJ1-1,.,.,CASSLTPGAEAFF,TGTGCCAGCAGTTTGACACCTGGCGCTGAAGCTTTCTTT
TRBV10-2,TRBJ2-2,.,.,CASSVDRGGELFF,TGCGCCAGCAGTGTAGATAGGGGCGGGGAGCTGTTTTTT
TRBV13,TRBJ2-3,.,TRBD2,CASRLLARGSTSGSWVTDTQYF,TGTGCCAGCAGACTCCTCGCCAGGGGATCGACTAGCGGGAGTTGGGTCACAGATACGCAGTATTTT
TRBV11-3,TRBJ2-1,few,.,CASSSVTGASNEQFF,TGTGCCAGCAGCTCGGTTACTGGAGCAAGCAATGAGCAGTTCTTC
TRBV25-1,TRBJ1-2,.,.,CASSGTTGQANYGYTF,TGTGCCAGCAGTGGCACAACAGGCCAGGCAAACTATGGCTACACCTTC
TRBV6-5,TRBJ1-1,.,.,CASRRQAQTNTEAFF,TGTGCCAGCAGGCGACAGGCTCAAACGAACACTGAAGCTTTCTTT
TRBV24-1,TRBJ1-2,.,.,CATSDFEGYTF,TGTGCCACCAGTGATTTCGAGGGCTACACCTTC
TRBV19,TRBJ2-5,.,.,CASKDRLAETQYF,TGTGCCAGTAAAGACAGGTTAGCAGAGACCCAGTACTTC
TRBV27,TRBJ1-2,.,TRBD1,CASSTGGYGYTF,TGTGCCAGCAGTACAGGGGGCTATGGCTACACCTTC
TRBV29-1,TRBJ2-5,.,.,CSVEGQGFIETQYF,TGCAGCGTTGAAGGCCAGGGTTTTATAGAGACCCAGTACTTC
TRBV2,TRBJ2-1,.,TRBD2,CASSDLAGGLGNEQFF,TGTGCCAGCAGTGATCTTGCGGGGGGGCTAGGCAATGAGCAGTTCTTC
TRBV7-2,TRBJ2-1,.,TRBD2,CASSRGLAIYNEQFF,TGTGCCAGCAGCCGGGGACTAGCGATTTACAATGAGCAGTTCTTC
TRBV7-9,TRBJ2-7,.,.,CASSFYRRDSYEQYF,TGTGCCAGCAGCTTCTACAGACGAGACTCCTACGAGCAGTACTTC
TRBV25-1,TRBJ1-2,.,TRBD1,CASSADRAGFSGYTF,TGTGCCAGCAGCGCCGACAGGGCGGGGTTCTCTGGCTACACCTTC
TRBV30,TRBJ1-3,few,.,CATSSGSGNTIYF,TGTGCCACCTCCTCAGGGTCTGGAAACACCATATATTTT
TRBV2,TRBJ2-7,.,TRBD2,CASSPLVVSGAYEQYF,TGTGCCAGCAGCCCTTTGGTGGTTAGCGGGGCCTACGAGCAGTACTTC
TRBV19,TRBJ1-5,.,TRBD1,CASRDRVIQPQHF,TGTGCCAGTCGGGACAGGGTAATTCAGCCCCAGCATTTT
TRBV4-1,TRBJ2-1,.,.,CASSHRDGYEQFF,TGCGCCAGCAGCCACAGGGATGGGTATGAGCAGTTCTTC
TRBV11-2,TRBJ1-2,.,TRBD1,CASSPDRVLSGYTF,TGTGCCAGCAGCCCGGACAGGGTCCTATCTGGCTACACCTTC
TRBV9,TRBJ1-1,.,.,CASSAMRGGATEAFF,TGTGCCAGCTCAGCCATGAGGGGGGGAGCGACTGAAGCTTTCTTT
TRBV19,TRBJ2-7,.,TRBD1,CASSIGPGQGYEQYF,TGTGCCAGTAGTATAGGTCCAGGACAGGGCTACGAGCAGTACTTC
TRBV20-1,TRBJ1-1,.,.,CSASGETEAFF,TGCAGTGCTTCAGGGGAGACTGAAGCTTTCTTT
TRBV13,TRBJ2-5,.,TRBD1,CASSERQGQYF,TGTGCCAGCAGCGAGCGACAGGGACAGTACTTC
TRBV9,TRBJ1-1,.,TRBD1,CASSVDAGGRGETEAFF,TGTGCCAGCAGCGTAGATGCAGGGGGCCGAGGCGAGACTGAAGCTTTCTTT
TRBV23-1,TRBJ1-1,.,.,CASSLSPQGSRTEAFF,TGCGCCAGCAGTCTTAGCCCTCAGGGGTCGAGGACTGAAGCTTTCTTT
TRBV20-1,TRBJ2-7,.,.,CSARADDEQYF,TGCAGTGCTAGGGCAGATGATGAGCAGTACTTC
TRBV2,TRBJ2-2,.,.,CASLRTENTGELFF,TGTGCCAGCCTAAGAACAGAAAACACCGGGGAGCTGTTTTTT
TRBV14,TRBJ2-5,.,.,CASSQTGFGIQYF,TGTGCCAGCAGCCAAACAGGGTTCGGGATCCAGTACTTC
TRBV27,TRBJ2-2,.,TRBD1,CASRPLGQGKAGELFF,TGTGCCAGCAGACCCCTGGGACAGGGGAAGGCCGGGGAGCTGTTTTTT
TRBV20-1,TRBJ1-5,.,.,CSASTGNSNQPQHF,TGCAGTGCTAGTACCGGGAATAGCAATCAGCCCCAGCATTTT
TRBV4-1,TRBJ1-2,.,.,CASSQERLAGNYGYTF,TGCGCCAGCAGCCAAGAGCGGCTGGCAGGGAACTATGGCTACACCTTC
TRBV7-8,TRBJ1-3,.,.,CASSLASGGNGNTIYF,TGTGCCAGCAGCTTAGCAAGTGGAGGGAACGGAAACACCATATATTTT
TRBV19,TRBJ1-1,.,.,CASSDTPGVEAFF,TGTGCCAGTAGTGACACCCCGGGGGTAGAAGCTTTCTTT